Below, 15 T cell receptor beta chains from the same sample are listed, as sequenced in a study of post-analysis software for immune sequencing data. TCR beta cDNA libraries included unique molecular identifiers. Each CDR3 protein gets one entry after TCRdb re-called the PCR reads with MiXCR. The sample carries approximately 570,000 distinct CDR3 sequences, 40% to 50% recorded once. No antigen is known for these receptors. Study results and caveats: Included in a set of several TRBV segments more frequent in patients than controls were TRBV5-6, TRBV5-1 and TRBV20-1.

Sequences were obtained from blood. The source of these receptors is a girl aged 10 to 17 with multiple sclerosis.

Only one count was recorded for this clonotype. The CDR3 DNA reads TGTGCCAGCACCTCAGCAGTCCCCATGGGCAATCAGCCCCAGCATTTT. Its translation is CASTSAVPMGNQPQHF. The V and J genes are TRBV6-2 or TRBV6-3 and TRBJ1-5; D uncertain. The CDR3 consists of 16 residues. Trimming took 7 bases from V and 2 from J, leaving 18 bases between them. Germline CDR1 reads MNHEY; CDR2 reads SVGEGT.

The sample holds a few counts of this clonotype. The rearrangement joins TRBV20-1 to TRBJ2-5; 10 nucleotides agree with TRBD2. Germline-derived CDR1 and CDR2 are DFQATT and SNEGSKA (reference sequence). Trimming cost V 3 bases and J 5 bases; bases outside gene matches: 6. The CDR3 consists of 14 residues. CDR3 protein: CSASQAGGRETQYF. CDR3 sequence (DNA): TGCAGTGCTAGTCAAGCGGGGGGGCGGGAGACCCAGTACTTC.

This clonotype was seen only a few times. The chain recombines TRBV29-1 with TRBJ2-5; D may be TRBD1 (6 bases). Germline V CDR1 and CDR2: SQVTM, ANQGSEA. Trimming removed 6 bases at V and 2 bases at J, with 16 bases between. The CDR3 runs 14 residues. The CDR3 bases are TGCAGCGTCGACGGGACAAGCTTACAAGAGACCCAGTACTTC. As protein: CSVDGTSLQETQYF.

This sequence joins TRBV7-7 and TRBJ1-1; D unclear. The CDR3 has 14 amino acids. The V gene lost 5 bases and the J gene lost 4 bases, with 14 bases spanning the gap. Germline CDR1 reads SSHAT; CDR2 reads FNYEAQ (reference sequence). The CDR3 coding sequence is TGTGCCAGCAGCCCCCTCATGGGAAGCACTGAAGCTTTCTTT. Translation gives CASSPLMGSTEAFF.

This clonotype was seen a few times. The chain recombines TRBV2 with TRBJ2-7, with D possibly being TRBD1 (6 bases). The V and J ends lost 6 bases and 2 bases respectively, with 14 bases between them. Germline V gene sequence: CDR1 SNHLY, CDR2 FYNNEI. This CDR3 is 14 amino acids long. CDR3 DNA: TGTGCCAGCAGAAGACAGGTCCTCACCTACGAGCAGTACTTC. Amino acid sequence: CASRRQVLTYEQYF.

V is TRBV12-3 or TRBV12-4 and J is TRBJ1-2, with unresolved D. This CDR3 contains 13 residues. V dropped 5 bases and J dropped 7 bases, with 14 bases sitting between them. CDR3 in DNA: TGTGCCAGCAGTCCCTGGGGTGTGTTTGGCTACACCTTC. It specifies CASSPWGVFGYTF.

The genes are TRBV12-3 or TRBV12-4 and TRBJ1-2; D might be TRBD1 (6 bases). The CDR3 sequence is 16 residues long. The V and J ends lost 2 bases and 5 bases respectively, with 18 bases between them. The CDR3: CASSLMGALVLYGYTF. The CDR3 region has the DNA TGTGCCAGCAGTTTAATGGGGGCCCTGGTCTTATATGGCTACACCTTC.

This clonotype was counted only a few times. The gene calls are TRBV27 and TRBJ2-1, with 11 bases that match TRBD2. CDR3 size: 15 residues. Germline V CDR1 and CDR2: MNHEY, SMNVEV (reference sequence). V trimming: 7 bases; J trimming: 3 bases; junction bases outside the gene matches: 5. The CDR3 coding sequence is TGTGCCAGCACCTTCGGGACTAGCGGCTACAATGAGCAGTTCTTC. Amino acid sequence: CASTFGTSGYNEQFF.

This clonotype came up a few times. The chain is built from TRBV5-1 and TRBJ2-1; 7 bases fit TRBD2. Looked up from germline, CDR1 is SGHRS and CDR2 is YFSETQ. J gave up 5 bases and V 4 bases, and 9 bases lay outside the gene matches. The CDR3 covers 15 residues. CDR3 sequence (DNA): TGCGCCAGCAGCCGCCCGGCGGGGGACGACAATGAGCAGTTCTTC. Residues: CASSRPAGDDNEQFF.

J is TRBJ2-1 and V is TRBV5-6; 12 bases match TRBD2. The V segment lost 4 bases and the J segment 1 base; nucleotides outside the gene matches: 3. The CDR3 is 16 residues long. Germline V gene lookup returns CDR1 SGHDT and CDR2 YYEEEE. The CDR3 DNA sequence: TGTGCCAGCAGCCGGACTAGCGGGATTTCCTACAATGAGCAGTTCTTC. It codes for CASSRTSGISYNEQFF.

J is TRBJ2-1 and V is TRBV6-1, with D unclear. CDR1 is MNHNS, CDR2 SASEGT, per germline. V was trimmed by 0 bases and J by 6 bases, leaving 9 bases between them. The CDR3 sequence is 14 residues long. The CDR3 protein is CASSEATWTNEQFF. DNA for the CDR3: TGTGCCAGCAGTGAAGCGACTTGGACCAATGAGCAGTTCTTC.

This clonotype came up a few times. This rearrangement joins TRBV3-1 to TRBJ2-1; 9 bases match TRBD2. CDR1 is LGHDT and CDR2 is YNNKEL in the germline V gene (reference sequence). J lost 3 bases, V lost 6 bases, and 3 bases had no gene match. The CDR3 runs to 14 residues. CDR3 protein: CASSKTSGYNEQFF. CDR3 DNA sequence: TGTGCCAGCAGTAAGACTAGCGGCTACAATGAGCAGTTCTTC.

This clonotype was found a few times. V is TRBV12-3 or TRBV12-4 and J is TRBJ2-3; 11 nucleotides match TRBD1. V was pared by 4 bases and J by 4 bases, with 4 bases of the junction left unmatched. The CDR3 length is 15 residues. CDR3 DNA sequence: TGTGCCAGCAGTTCGCCGGACAGGGGGCCAGATACGCAGTATTTT. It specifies CASSSPDRGPDTQYF.

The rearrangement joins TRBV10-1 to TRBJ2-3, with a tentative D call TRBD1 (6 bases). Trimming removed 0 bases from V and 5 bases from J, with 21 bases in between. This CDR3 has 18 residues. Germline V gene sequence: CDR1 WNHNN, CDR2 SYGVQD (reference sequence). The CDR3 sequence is CASSESVTGSVVLDTQYF. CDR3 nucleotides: TGCGCCAGCAGTGAGTCGGTCACAGGGTCGGTGGTCTTAGATACGCAGTATTTT.

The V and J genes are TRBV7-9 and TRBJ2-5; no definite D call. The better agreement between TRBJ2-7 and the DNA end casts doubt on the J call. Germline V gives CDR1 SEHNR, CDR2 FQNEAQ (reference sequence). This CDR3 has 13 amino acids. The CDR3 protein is CASSHGPSPEQYF. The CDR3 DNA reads TGTGCCAGCAGTCATGGACCGTCTCCCGAGCAGTACTTC.